A selection of T cell receptor beta chains follows, all from one sample in a study of shared clonotypes between healthy human individuals. Produced via immunoSEQ multiplex PCR; TCRdb's table is partial and in-frame only. The top ten hold approximately 1.7% of the sample, which has about 2.2 million clones, 93% seen once. The sequencing input was naive CD8+ T cells from PBMCs. The source of these receptors is a young man in good health. Some clones in this sample may be carry-over from other donors' samples. CDR3s include the opening cysteine and the closing phenylalanine or tryptophan. A D gene is named only where the DNA matches it firmly. The size field is filled for only some rows; it gives once, few, many or a size class.

-	TRBD2	TRBV27	TRBJ2-2	CASSSGTSAGELFF	TGTGCCAGCAGTTCCGGGACTAGCGCCGGGGAGCTGTTTTTT
-	TRBD1	TRBV7-3	TRBJ2-2	CASSPYTRGLVTGELFF	TGTGCCAGCAGCCCATATACCAGGGGGCTGGTCACCGGGGAGCTGTTTTTT
-	-	TRBV7-9	TRBJ2-7	CASSSTSYEQYF	TGTGCCAGCAGCTCGACAAGCTACGAGCAGTATTTC
-	-	TRBV4-3	TRBJ2-1	CASSQVMAPEVEQFF	TGCGCCAGCAGCCAAGTTATGGCCCCTGAGGTTGAGCAGTTCTTC
-	-	TRBV27	TRBJ1-5	CASSEVYSNQPQHF	TGTGCCAGCAGTGAAGTTTATAGCAATCAGCCCCAGCATTTT
-	-	TRBV27	TRBJ2-7	CASSPRAVSYEQYF	TGTGCCAGCAGCCCCCGGGCCGTCTCCTACGAGCAGTACTTC
-	-	TRBV5-1	TRBJ2-7	CASNPGRSSYEQYF	TGCGCCAGCAACCCGGGACGGAGCTCCTACGAGCAGTACTTC
-	TRBD2	TRBV6-6	TRBJ2-1	CASSYVLGTSSFF	TGTGCCAGCAGTTATGTGTTGGGGACTAGCTCGTTCTTC
once	-	TRBV28	TRBJ2-1	CASNQEGIYNEQFF	TGTGCCAGCAATCAGGAGGGGATTTACAATGAGCAGTTCTTC
-	TRBD1	TRBV2	TRBJ2-3	CASSSPGQNTDTQYF	TGTGCCAGCAGCTCCCCGGGACAGAACACAGATACGCAGTATTTT
-	-	TRBV28	TRBJ2-7	CASTGTAYEQYF	TGTGCCAGCACAGGGACCGCCTACGAGCAGTACTTC
few	-	TRBV7-9	TRBJ2-7	CASSPRDTYEQYF	TGTGCCAGCAGCCCACGGGACACCTACGAGCAGTACTTC
-	-	TRBV10-3	TRBJ2-4	CAIGGTLDNIQYF	TGTGCCATTGGGGGCACACTGGACAACATTCAGTACTTC
-	-	TRBV30	TRBJ2-7	CAWSEMGYEQYF	TGTGCCTGGAGTGAAATGGGGTACGAGCAGTACTTC
-	-	TRBV7-3	TRBJ1-1	CASSLIRQENTEAFF	TGTGCCAGCAGCTTAATTCGACAGGAGAACACTGAAGCTTTCTTT
-	-	TRBV5-1	TRBJ1-1	CASSLGQTNTEAFF	TGCGCCAGCAGCTTGGGACAGACAAACACTGAAGCTTTCTTT
-	-	TRBV11-2	TRBJ1-1	CASSLRGPLNTEAFF	TGTGCCAGCAGCTTGCGGGGCCCGCTGAACACTGAAGCTTTCTTT
-	TRBD2	TRBV29-1	TRBJ2-5	CSVAGGGEQYF	TGCAGCGTTGCGGGAGGAGGGGAGCAGTACTTC
once	TRBD1	TRBV5-6	TRBJ2-7	CASSLMGQGRDEQYF	TGTGCCAGCAGCCTCATGGGACAGGGGAGGGACGAGCAGTACTTC
-	-	TRBV7-2	TRBJ2-1	CASSLALAPITYNEQFF	TGTGCCAGCAGCTTAGCGCTGGCCCCGATAACTTACAATGAGCAGTTCTTC
once	-	TRBV28	TRBJ1-5	CASSLLEGGGNQPQHF	TGTGCCAGCAGTTTATTGGAGGGAGGAGGCAATCAGCCCCAGCATTTT
once	-	TRBV27	TRBJ2-3	CASSLWWGSTDTQYF	TGTGCCAGCAGTTTATGGTGGGGGAGCACAGATACGCAGTATTTT
-	TRBD2	TRBV7-9	TRBJ2-7	CASSFVLAGSYEQYF	TGTGCCAGCAGCTTTGTCCTAGCGGGTTCCTACGAGCAGTACTTC